The 19 T cell receptor beta chains below come from one sample, sequenced in a study of T cell changes during pregnancy in multiple sclerosis. Measured with immunoSEQ multiplex PCR; TCRdb has only the in-frame clones, and not every one. This sample yields approximately 50,000 clones, of which roughly 90% are seen a single time; 0.35% to 0.5% belongs to the top ten. The sample here was CD4+ T cells from peripheral blood mononuclear cells, taken after pregnancy. All receptors derive from a female donor with multiple sclerosis, enrolled in a pregnancy study.

V and J are TRBV6-6 and TRBJ2-5; 8 bases match TRBD2. The CDR3 runs 16 residues. The ends lost 4 bases at V and 4 bases at J; junction bases unmatched: 11. The germline CDR1 and CDR2 sequences are MNHNY and SVGAGI (reference sequence). The CDR3 here is CASSSQRGRAGETQYF. CDR3 in DNA: TGTGCCAGCAGTTCCCAGCGGGGGCGAGCTGGAGAGACCCAGTACTTC.

Only one count was recorded for this clone. The chain is built from TRBV7-6 and TRBJ2-1, with 12 bases identical to TRBD2. The J segment lost 2 bases and the V segment lost 4 bases, leaving 12 bases of the junction unmatched. CDR3 length: 19 residues. In germline, CDR1 is SGHVS, CDR2 FNYEAQ. The CDR3, as DNA: TGTGCCAGCAGCTCGCCGGAGACTAGCGGGAGCACGACCTACAATGAGCAGTTCTTC. Its translation: CASSSPETSGSTTYNEQFF.

The chain links TRBV9 to TRBJ1-4, with D perhaps TRBD1 (5 bases). V was shortened by 4 bases and J by 5 bases, with 15 bases between the two germline ends. The germline V gene has CDR1 SGDLS and CDR2 YYNGEE. The CDR3 is 15 amino acids. Here the CDR3 reads CASSPPSGGNEKLFF. In nucleotides, the CDR3 is TGTGCCAGCAGCCCACCTTCTGGGGGGAATGAAAAACTGTTTTTT.

This sequence joins TRBV7-8 and TRBJ2-5; D is perhaps TRBD2 (6 bases). The CDR3 extends over 12 amino acids. CDR1 and CDR2 (germline): SGHVS, FQNEAQ. V gave up 6 bases and J gave up 2 bases, with 7 bases separating them. The CDR3 here is CASRLAQETQYF. DNA of the CDR3: TGTGCCAGCAGGCTAGCGCAAGAGACCCAGTACTTC.

CDR3 bases: TGTGCCAGCTCACCCCCGGGGGGAGCGGTTCTCACAGATACGCAGTATTTT. Translated, it gives CASSPPGGAVLTDTQYF. The V and J genes are TRBV18 and TRBJ2-3; the match to TRBD2 covers 7 bases. The germline CDR1 and CDR2 sequences are KGHSH and LQKENI. This CDR3 has 17 residues. V lost 3 bases, J lost 2 bases, and 11 bases stayed unmatched.

This clone was counted only a few times. This chain uses TRBV29-1 with TRBJ1-1, with D possibly being TRBD1 (5 bases). Germline V gene lookup returns CDR1 SQVTM and CDR2 ANQGSEA. V was shortened by 4 bases and J by 11 bases, with 17 bases between the two germline ends. CDR3 length equals 12 residues. CDR3 in amino acids: CSVGLGGVRAFF. The CDR3, as DNA: TGCAGCGTTGGGTTGGGGGGGGTCAGGGCTTTCTTT.

V is TRBV7-9 and J is TRBJ2-3; 9 bases are shared with TRBD2. The CDR3 has 13 amino acids. J gave up 6 bases and V 7 bases, and 5 bases lay outside the gene matches. Per germline, CDR1 SEHNR and CDR2 FQNEAQ (reference sequence). The CDR3 sequence: CASKASGMDTQYF. Written as DNA, the CDR3 is TGTGCCAGCAAAGCTAGCGGGATGGATACGCAGTATTTT.

J is TRBJ2-7 and V is TRBV7-9; 11 bases agree with TRBD1. V gave up 2 bases and J gave up 1 base; unmatched junction bases: 4. The CDR3 spans 16 residues. Germline V CDR1 and CDR2: SEHNR, FQNEAQ (reference sequence). CDR3 loop: CASSLWGQGGSYEQYF. The DNA for the CDR3 is TGTGCCAGCAGCTTATGGGGACAGGGGGGATCCTACGAGCAGTACTTC.

A few counts support this clone. This chain uses TRBV5-1 with TRBJ1-5; no clear D. CDR1 and CDR2 from the germline V gene are SGHRS and YFSETQ. V was trimmed by 0 bases and J by 0 bases, leaving 7 bases between them. The CDR3 contains 15 residues. CDR3 DNA: TGCGCCAGCAGCTTGGGAGGTTATAGCAATCAGCCCCAGCATTTT. Translating it yields CASSLGGYSNQPQHF.

The genes are TRBV6-5 and TRBJ1-1, with no clear D. The CDR3 has 15 amino acids. Germline CDR1 MNHEY, CDR2 SVGAGI. Trimming cost V 0 bases and J 5 bases, with 13 bases left between them. The CDR3 DNA follows: TGTGCCAGCAGTTACTCCCGGGGAAGGGCGACTGAAGCTTTCTTT. Encoded protein: CASSYSRGRATEAFF.

V usage is TRBV25-1 and J usage is TRBJ2-2; 9 bases match TRBD1. The length of the CDR3 is 14 residues. The germline V gene encodes CDR1 MGHDK and CDR2 SYGVNS. With V trimmed by 5 bases and J by 4 bases, 2 bases remained unmatched. The CDR3 nucleotides are TGTGCCAGCAGTTTGGGACAGGGCACCGGGGAGCTGTTTTTT. Translated, it gives CASSLGQGTGELFF. The full variable domain, completed using reference TRBV25-1 and TRBJ2-2, is EADIYQTPRYLVIGTGKKITLECSQTMGHDKMYWYQQDPGMELHLIHYSYGVNSTEKGDLSSESTVSRIRTEHFPLTLESARPSHTSQYLCASSLGQGTGELFFGEGSRLTVL.

V and J are TRBV25-1 and TRBJ2-1; 13 bases line up with TRBD2. This CDR3 comprises 18 residues. Germline CDR1 reads MGHDK; CDR2 reads SYGVNS. With V trimmed by 5 bases and J by 0 bases, 7 bases remained unmatched. The CDR3, as DNA: TGTGCCAGCAGTTTAGGGACTAGCGGGGATAGCTCCTACAATGAGCAGTTCTTC. As protein: CASSLGTSGDSSYNEQFF.

The V call is TRBV5-1, the J call TRBJ2-7; weak D call: TRBD1 (6 bases). V was clipped by 1 base and J by 2 bases, with 10 bases between them. Germline V lookup: CDR1 SGHRS, CDR2 YFSETQ. CDR3 length: 14 amino acids. CDR3 bases: TGCGCCAGCAGCTTGAGGGGGATCCCCTACGAGCAGTACTTC. Translated: CASSLRGIPYEQYF.

The V gene is TRBV5-1, the J gene TRBJ1-3; D remains ambiguous. The V and J ends lost 1 base and 2 bases respectively, with 13 bases between them. Germline-derived CDR1 and CDR2 are SGHRS and YFSETQ. The CDR3 is made up of 16 amino acids. Here the CDR3 DNA reads TGCGCCAGCAGCTTGTGGGAGGTAACGACTGGAAACACCATATATTTT. Its protein product is CASSLWEVTTGNTIYF.

The chain joins TRBV7-9 to TRBJ2-1; 15 nucleotides agree with TRBD2. This CDR3 has 15 amino acids. CDR1 is SEHNR and CDR2 is FQNEAQ in the germline V gene (reference sequence). After removal of 2 bases from V and 9 bases from J, the junction contained 2 bases not matched to a gene. CDR3 amino acids: CASSLRGLAGGEQFF. CDR3 DNA: TGTGCCAGCAGCTTAAGGGGACTAGCGGGAGGTGAGCAGTTCTTC.

The chain employs TRBV15 and TRBJ1-1, with D hard to call. CDR3 size: 16 residues. Trimming stripped 1 base from V and 1 base from J, with 13 bases between. Germline V CDR1 and CDR2: LNHNV, YYDKDF (reference sequence). In DNA form, the CDR3 reads TGTGCCACCAGCAGAGTGAGGGCCGGAGGGAACACTGAAGCTTTCTTT. It specifies CATSRVRAGGNTEAFF.

This clone was seen a single time. The chain has TRBV2 and TRBJ2-3; D gene uncertain. Trimming shortened V by 0 bases and J by 3 bases, and 7 bases separated the two germline ends. From germline, CDR1 is SNHLY and CDR2 FYNNEI. This CDR3 comprises 14 residues. CDR3 sequence: CASSEARRTDTQYF. Written as DNA, the CDR3 is TGTGCCAGCAGTGAAGCGCGGCGGACAGATACGCAGTATTTT.

This chain joins TRBV7-6 and TRBJ1-1; the D is unclear. Germline lookup yields CDR1 SGHVS and CDR2 FNYEAQ. This CDR3 spans 13 amino acids. V was trimmed by 2 bases and J by 3 bases, leaving 7 bases between them. The DNA for the CDR3 is TGTGCCAGCAGCTTACAGCGATACACTGAAGCTTTCTTT. As protein: CASSLQRYTEAFF. Full variable domain (missing parts from reference TRBV7-6 and TRBJ1-1): GAGVSQSPRYKVTKRGQDVALRCDPISGHVSLYWYRQALGQGPEFLTYFNYEAQQDKSGLPNDRFSAERPEGSISTLTIQRTEQRDSAMYRCASSLQRYTEAFFGQGTRLTVV.

This clone was observed a single time. The chain has TRBV27 and TRBJ2-2, with D perhaps TRBD1 (5 bases). The germline gives CDR1 MNHEY, CDR2 SMNVEV (reference sequence). V lost 3 bases, J lost 7 bases, and 12 bases lay in between. The CDR3 runs 14 residues. The CDR3 bases are TGTGCCAGCAGTTTCGCAGGGATGTTCGGGGAGCTGTTTTTT. It encodes CASSFAGMFGELFF.